This T cell receptor beta chain was retrieved from a study of cytomegalovirus exposure and HLA in healthy donors. This clone was seen just once. Its antigen is still unknown. General study findings and limits: Rarity characterized most TCR sequences, yet some public TCRs appeared in many donors. The TCR clusters that emerged in the first cohort tended, a later analysis found, to co-occur in the approximately 110 validation repertoires.

Germline V gene sequence: CDR1 MNHEY, CDR2 SMNVEV (reference sequence). The CDR3 has 13 amino acids. V trimming: 5 bases; J trimming: 1 base; junction bases outside the gene matches: 0. Profiling relied on immunoSEQ multiplex PCR, and the TCRdb table lists in-frame clones only, not all of them. Among 250,000 to 400,000 clones listed, roughly 90% were seen once. This chain uses TRBV27 with TRBJ1-2; 8 nucleotides agree with TRBD1. Sequencing input: PBMCs. This clonotype was sampled from a man younger than 40 in good health and CMV-seronegative. CDR3 residues: CASSTGGNYGYTF. Written as DNA, the CDR3 is TGTGCCAGCAGTACAGGGGGTAACTATGGCTACACCTTC.